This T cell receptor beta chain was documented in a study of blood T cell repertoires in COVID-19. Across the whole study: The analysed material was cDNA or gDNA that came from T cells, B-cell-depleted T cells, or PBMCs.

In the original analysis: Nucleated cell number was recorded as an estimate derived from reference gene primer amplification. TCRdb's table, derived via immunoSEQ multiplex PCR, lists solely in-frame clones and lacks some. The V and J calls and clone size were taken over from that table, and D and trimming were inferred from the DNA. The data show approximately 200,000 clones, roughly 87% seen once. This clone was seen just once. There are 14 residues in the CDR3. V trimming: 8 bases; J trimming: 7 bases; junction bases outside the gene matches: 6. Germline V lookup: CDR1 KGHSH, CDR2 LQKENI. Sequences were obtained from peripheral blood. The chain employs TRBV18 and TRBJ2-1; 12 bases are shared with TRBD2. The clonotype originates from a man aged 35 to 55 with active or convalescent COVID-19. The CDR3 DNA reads TGTGCCAGCGCCTCTAGCGGGAGGGCGAATGAGCAGTTCTTC. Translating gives CASASSGRANEQFF.